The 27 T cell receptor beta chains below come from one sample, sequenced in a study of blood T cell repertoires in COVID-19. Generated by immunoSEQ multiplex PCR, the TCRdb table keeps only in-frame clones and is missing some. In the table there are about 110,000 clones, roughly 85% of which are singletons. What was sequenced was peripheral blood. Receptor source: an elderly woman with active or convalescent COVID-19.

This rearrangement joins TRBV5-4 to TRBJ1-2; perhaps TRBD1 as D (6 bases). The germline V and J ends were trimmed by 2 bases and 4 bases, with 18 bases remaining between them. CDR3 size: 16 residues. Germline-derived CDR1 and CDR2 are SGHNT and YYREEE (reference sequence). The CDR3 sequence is CASSLQGLSLVYGYTF. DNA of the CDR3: TGTGCCAGCAGCTTACAGGGTTTATCTTTGGTCTATGGCTACACCTTC.

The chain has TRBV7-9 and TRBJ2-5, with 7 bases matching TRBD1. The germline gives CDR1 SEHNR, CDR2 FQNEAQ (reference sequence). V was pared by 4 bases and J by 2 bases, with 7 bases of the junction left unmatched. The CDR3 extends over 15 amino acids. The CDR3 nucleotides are TGTGCCAGCAGCTACAGGGGAAAGGGGCAAGAGACCCAGTACTTC. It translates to CASSYRGKGQETQYF.

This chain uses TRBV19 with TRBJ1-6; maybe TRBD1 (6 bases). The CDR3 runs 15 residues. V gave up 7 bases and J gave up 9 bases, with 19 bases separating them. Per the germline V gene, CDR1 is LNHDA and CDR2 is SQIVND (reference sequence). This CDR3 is CASKDRSAWGSPLHF. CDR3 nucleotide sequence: TGTGCCAGTAAAGACAGGTCCGCTTGGGGTTCACCCCTCCACTTT.

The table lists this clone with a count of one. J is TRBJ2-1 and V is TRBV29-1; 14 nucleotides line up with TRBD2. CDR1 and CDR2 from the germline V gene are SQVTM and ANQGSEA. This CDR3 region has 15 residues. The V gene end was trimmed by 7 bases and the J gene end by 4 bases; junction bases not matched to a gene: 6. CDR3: CSATGTSGGYNEQFF. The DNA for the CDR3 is TGCAGCGCAACCGGGACTAGCGGGGGTTACAATGAGCAGTTCTTC.

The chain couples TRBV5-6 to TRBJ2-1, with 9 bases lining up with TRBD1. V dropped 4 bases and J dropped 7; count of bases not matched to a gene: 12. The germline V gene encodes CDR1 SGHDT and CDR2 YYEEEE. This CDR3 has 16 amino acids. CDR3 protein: CASSRAGTGSLNEQFF. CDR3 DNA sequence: TGTGCCAGCAGCCGAGCCGGGACAGGGTCTTTAAATGAGCAGTTCTTC.

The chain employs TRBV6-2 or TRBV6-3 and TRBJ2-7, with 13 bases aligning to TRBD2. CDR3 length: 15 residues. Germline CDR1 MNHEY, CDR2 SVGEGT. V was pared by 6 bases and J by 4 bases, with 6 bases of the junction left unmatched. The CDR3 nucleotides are TGTGCCAGCAGCGATACTAGCGGGAGGGGATACGAGCAGTACTTC. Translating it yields CASSDTSGRGYEQYF.

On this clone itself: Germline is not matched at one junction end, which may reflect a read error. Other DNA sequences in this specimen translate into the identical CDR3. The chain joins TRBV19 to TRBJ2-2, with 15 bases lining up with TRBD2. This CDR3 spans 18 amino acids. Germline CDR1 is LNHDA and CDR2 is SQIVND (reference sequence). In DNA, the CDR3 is TGTGCTAGTAGTATAGCGGGACTAGCGGGAGGAGTCACCGGGGAGCTGTTTTTT. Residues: CASSIAGLAGGVTGELFF.

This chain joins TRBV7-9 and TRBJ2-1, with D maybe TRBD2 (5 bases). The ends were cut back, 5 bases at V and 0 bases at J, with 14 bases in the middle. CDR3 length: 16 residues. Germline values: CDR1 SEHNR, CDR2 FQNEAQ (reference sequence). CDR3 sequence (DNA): TGTGCCAGCAGCCCATCTAGCCCGTACTCCTACAATGAGCAGTTCTTC. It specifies CASSPSSPYSYNEQFF.

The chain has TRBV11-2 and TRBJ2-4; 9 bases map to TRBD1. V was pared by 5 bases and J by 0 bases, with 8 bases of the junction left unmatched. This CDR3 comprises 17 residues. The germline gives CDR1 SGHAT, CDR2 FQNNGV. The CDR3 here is CASSHYRGRLAKNIQYF. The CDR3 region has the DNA TGTGCCAGCAGCCACTACAGGGGGCGGCTAGCCAAAAACATTCAGTACTTC. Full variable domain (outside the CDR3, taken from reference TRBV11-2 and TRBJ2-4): EAGVAQSPRYKIIEKRQSVAFWCNPISGHATLYWYQQILGQGPKLLIQFQNNGVVDDSQLPKDRFSAERLKGVDSTLKIQPAKLEDSAVYLCASSHYRGRLAKNIQYFGAGTRLSVL.

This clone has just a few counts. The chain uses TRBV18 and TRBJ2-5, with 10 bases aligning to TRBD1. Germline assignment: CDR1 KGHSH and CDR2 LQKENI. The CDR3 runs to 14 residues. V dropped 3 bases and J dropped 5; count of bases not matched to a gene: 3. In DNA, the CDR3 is TGTGCCAGCTCACCTTCGGGACAGGGGGAGACCCAGTACTTC. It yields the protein CASSPSGQGETQYF.

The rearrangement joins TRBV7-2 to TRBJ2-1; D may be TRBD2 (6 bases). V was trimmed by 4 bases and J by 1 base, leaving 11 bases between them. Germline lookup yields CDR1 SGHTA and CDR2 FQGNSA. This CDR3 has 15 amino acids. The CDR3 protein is CASSSSTRSYNEQFF. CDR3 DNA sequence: TGTGCCAGCAGCTCCTCGACTAGATCCTACAATGAGCAGTTCTTC.

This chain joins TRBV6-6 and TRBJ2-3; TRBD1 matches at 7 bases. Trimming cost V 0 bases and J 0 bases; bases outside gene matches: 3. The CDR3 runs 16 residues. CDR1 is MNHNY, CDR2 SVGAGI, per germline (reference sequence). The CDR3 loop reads CASSYSGTASTDTQYF. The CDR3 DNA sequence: TGTGCCAGCAGTTACTCGGGGACAGCCAGCACAGATACGCAGTATTTT.

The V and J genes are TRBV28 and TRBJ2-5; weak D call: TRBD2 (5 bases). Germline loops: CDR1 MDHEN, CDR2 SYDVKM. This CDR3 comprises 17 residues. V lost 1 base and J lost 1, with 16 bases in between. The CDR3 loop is CASSLFPSGGLQETQYF. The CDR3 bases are TGTGCCAGCAGTTTATTCCCCAGCGGCGGTCTCCAAGAGACCCAGTACTTC.

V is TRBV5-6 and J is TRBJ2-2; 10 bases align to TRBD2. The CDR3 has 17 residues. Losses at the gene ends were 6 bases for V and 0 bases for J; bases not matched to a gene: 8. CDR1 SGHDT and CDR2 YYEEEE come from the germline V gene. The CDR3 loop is CASNLAGVTANTGELFF. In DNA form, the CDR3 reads TGTGCCAGCAACCTAGCGGGGGTGACCGCGAACACCGGGGAGCTGTTTTTT.

CDR3 coding DNA: TGTGCCAGCAGCTTAAATTCCTGGCGGGACACTGAAGCTTTCTTT. Its translation is CASSLNSWRDTEAFF. This chain uses TRBV11-3 with TRBJ1-1; no reliable D call. V dropped 2 bases and J dropped 3 bases, with 13 bases sitting between them. Germline V gene sequence: CDR1 SGHNT, CDR2 YENEEA. The CDR3 is 15 amino acids.

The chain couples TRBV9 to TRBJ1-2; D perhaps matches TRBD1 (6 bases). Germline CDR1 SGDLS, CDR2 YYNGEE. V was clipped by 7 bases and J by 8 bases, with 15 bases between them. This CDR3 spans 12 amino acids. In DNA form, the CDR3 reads TGTGCCAGCTCATGGGGGGGCCGGGGCTACACCTTC. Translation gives CASSWGGRGYTF.

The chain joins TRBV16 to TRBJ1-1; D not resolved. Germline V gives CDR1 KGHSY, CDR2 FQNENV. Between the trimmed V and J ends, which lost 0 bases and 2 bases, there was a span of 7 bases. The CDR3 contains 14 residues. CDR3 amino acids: CASSQSHLNTEAFF. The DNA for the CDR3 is TGTGCCAGCAGCCAATCACACCTTAACACTGAAGCTTTCTTT.

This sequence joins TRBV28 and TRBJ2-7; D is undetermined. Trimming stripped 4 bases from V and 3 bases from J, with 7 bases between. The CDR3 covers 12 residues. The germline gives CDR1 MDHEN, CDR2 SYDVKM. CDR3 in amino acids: CASSYQNYEQYF. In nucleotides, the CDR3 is TGTGCCAGCAGTTACCAGAACTACGAGCAGTACTTC.

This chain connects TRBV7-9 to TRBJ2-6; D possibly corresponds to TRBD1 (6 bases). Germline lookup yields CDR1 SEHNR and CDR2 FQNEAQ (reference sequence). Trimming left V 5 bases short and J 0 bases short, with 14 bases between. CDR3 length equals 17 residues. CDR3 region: CASSPRTAFSGANVLTF. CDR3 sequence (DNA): TGTGCCAGCAGCCCCCGGACAGCTTTCTCTGGGGCCAACGTCCTGACTTTC.

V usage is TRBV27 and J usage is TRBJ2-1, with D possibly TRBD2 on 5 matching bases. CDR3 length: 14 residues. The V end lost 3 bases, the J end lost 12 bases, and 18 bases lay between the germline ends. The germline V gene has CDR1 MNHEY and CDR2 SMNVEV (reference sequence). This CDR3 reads CASSFGLAKGRQFF. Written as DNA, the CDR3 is TGTGCCAGCAGTTTTGGGCTAGCAAAGGGTAGGCAGTTCTTC.

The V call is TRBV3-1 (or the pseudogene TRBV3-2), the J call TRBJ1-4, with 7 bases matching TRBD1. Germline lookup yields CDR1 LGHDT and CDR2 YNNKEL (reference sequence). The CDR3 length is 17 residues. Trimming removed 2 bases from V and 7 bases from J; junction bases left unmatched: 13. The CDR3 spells CASSQRGRGYFGEKLFF. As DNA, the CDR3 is TGTGCCAGCAGCCAACGTGGCAGGGGGTACTTCGGTGAAAAACTGTTTTTT.

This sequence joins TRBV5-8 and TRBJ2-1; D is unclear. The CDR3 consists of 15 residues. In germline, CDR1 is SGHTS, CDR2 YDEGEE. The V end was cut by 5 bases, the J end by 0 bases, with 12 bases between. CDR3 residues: CASRIEASSYNEQFF. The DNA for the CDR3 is TGTGCCAGCAGAATAGAGGCGAGCTCCTACAATGAGCAGTTCTTC.

The CDR3 sequence is CASSKAGGSYEQYF. The DNA of the CDR3 is TGTGCCAGCAGCAAAGCGGGAGGCTCCTACGAGCAGTACTTC. J is TRBJ2-7 and V is TRBV25-1; 9 positions agree with TRBD2. The CDR3 spans 14 residues. Germline V gene sequence: CDR1 MGHDK, CDR2 SYGVNS. Trimming took 6 bases from V and 0 from J; bases not matched to a gene: 3.

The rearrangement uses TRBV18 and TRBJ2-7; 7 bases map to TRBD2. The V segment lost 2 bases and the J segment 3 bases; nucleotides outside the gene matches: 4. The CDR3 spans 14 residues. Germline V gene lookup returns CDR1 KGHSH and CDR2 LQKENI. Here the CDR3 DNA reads TGTGCCAGCTCACCATCGGGGGGTAGCTACGAGCAGTACTTC. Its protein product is CASSPSGGSYEQYF.

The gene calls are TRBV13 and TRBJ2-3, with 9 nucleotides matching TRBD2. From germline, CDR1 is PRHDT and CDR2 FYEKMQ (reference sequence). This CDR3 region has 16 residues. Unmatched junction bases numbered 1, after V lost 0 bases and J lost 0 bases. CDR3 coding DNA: TGTGCCAGCAGCTTAGGCCTAGCGGGAAGCACAGATACGCAGTATTTT. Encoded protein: CASSLGLAGSTDTQYF.

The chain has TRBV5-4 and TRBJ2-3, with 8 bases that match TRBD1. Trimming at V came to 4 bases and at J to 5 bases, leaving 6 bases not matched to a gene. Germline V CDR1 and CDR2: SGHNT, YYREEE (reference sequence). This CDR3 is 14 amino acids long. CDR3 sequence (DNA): TGTGCCAGCAGCCCCCGGACAGGGCGAGATACGCAGTATTTT. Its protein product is CASSPRTGRDTQYF.

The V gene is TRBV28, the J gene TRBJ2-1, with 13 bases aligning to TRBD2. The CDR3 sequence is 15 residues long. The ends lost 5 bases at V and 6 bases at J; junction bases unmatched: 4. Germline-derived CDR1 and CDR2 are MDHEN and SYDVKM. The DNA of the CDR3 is TGTGCCAGCAGTATTAGGACTAGCGGGGGCAATGAGCAGTTCTTC. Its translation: CASSIRTSGGNEQFF.